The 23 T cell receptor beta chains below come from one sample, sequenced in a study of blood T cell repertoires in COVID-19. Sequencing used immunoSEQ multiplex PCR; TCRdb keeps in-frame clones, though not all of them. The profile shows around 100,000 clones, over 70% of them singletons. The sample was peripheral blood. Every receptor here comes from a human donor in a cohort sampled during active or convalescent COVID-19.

CDR3 in amino acids: CASSVEPTGTGGNTIYF. In DNA, the CDR3 is TGTGCCAGCAGCGTAGAGCCGACAGGGACGGGAGGAAACACCATATATTTT. The J gene is TRBJ1-3, the V gene TRBV9; 7 positions agree with TRBD1. The V gene end was trimmed by 0 bases and the J gene end by 4 bases; junction bases not matched to a gene: 10. CDR1 is SGDLS and CDR2 is YYNGEE in the germline V gene. The CDR3 extends over 17 amino acids.

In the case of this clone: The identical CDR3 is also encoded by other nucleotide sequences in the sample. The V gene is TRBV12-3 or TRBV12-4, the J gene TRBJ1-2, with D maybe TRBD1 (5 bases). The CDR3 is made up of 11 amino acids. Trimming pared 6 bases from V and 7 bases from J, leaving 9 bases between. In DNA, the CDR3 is TGTGCCAGCAGGGATAGGGGTGGCTACACCTTC. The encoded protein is CASRDRGGYTF.

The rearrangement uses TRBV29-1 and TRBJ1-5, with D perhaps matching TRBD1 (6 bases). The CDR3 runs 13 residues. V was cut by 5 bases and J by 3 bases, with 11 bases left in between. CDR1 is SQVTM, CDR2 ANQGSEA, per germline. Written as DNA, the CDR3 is TGCAGCGTTTCCAGGGGCTTCAATCAGCCCCAGCATTTT. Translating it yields CSVSRGFNQPQHF. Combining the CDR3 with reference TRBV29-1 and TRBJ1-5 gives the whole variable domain SAVISQKPSRDICQRGTSLTIQCQVDSQVTMMFWYRQQPGQSLTLIATANQGSEATYESGFVIDKFPISRPNLTFSTLTVSNMSPEDSSIYLCSVSRGFNQPQHFGDGTRLSIL.

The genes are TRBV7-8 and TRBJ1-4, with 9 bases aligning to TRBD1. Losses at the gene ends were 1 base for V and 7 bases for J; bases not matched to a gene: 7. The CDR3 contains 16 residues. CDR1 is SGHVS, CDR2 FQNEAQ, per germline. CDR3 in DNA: TGTGCCAGCAGCTTAGTAGGGGACAGGGAAGGTGAAAAACTGTTTTTT. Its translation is CASSLVGDREGEKLFF.

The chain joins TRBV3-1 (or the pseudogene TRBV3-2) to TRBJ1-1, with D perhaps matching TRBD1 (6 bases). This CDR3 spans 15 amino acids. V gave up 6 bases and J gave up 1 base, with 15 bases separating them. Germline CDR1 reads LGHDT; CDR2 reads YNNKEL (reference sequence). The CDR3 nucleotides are TGTGCCAGCAGGAAACAGGGTTCAGAGAACACTGAAGCTTTCTTT. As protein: CASRKQGSENTEAFF.

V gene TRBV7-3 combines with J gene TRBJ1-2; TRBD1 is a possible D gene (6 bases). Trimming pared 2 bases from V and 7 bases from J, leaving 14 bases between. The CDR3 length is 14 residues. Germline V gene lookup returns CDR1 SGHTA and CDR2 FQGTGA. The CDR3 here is CASSLFPGDVGYTF. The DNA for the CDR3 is TGTGCCAGCAGCTTATTCCCAGGGGATGTTGGCTACACCTTC.

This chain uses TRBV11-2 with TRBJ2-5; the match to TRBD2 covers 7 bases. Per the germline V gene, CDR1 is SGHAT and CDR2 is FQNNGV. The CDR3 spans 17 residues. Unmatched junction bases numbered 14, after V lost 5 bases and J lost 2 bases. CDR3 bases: TGTGCCAGCAGCCCCACGGGGGGTAGGGTCCCACAAGAGACCCAGTACTTC. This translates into CASSPTGGRVPQETQYF.

The CDR3 nucleotides are TGTGCCAGCAGTTACCACCGGGGTGAAGGGGGCTACACCTTC. It yields the protein CASSYHRGEGGYTF. This chain connects TRBV28 to TRBJ1-2; D unclear. This CDR3 has 14 residues. CDR1 is MDHEN and CDR2 is SYDVKM in the germline V gene. Trimming took 4 bases from V and 8 from J, leaving 17 bases between them.

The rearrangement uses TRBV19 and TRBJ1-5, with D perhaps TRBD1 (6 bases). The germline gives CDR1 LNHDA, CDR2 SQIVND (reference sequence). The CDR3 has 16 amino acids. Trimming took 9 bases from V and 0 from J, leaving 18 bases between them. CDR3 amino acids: CARGGAGVDSNQPQHF. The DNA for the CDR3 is TGTGCCAGGGGGGGGGCCGGTGTGGATAGCAATCAGCCCCAGCATTTT.

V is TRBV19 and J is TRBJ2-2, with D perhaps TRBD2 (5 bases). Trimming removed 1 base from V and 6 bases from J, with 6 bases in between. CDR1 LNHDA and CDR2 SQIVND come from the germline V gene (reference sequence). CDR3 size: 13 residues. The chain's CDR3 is CASSIGAAGELFF. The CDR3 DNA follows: TGTGCCAGTAGTATAGGAGCGGCCGGGGAGCTGTTTTTT.

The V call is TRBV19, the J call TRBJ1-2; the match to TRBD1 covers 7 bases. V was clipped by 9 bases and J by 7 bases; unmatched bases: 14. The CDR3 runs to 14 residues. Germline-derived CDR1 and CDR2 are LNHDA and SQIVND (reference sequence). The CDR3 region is CASTQGGRLSGYTF. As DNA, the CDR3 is TGTGCCAGCACCCAGGGGGGAAGGTTAAGTGGCTACACCTTC.

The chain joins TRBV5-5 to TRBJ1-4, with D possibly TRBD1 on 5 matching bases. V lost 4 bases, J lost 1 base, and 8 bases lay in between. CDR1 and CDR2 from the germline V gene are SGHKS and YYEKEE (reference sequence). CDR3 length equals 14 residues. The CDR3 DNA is TGTGCCAGCAGCGTTACAGGAACTAATGAAAAACTGTTTTTT. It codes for CASSVTGTNEKLFF.

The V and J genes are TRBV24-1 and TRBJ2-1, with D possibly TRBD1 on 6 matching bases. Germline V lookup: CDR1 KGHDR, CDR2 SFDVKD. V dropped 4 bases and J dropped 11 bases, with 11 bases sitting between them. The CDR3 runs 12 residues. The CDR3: CATSDRGNKQFF. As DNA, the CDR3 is TGTGCCACCAGTGACAGGGGAAACAAGCAGTTCTTC.

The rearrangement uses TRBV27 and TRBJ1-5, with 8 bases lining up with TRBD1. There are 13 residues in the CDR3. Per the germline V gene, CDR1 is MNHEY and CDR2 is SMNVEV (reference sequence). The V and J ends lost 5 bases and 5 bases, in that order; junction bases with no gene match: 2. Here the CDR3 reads CASSDRGHQPQHF. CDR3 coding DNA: TGTGCCAGCAGTGACAGGGGTCATCAGCCCCAGCATTTT.

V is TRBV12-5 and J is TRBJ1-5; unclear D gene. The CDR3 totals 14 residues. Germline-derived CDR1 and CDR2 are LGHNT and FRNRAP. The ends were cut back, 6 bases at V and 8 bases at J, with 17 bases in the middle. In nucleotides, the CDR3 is TGTGCTAGTGGGCCCTTTGGCGGAATAGAGCCCCAGCATTTT. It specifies CASGPFGGIEPQHF.

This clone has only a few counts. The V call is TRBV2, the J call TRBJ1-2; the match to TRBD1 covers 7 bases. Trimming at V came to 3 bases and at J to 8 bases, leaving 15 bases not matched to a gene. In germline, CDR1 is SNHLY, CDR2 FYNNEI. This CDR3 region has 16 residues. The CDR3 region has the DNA TGTGCCAGCAGTGAGAGAACAGGGGAAGTCACGGGGGGCTACACCTTC. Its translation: CASSERTGEVTGGYTF.

The CDR3 bases are TGTGCCAGCAGCTTTATCAGGAAAAACTATGGCTACACCTTC. This gives the protein CASSFIRKNYGYTF. The chain recombines TRBV5-6 with TRBJ1-2; unclear D gene. The germline CDR1 and CDR2 sequences are SGHDT and YYEEEE. This CDR3 has 14 residues. V lost 2 bases and J 2 bases, leaving 10 bases between the germline ends.

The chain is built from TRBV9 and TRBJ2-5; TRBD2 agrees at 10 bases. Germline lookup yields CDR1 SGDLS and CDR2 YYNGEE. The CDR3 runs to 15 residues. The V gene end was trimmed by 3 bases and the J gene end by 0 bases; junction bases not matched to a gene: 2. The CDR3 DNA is TGTGCCAGCAGCGCCGGGACTAGCGACCAAGAGACCCAGTACTTC. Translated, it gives CASSAGTSDQETQYF. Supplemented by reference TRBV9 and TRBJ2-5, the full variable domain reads DSGVTQTPKHLITATGQRVTLRCSPRSGDLSVYWYQQSLDQGLQFLIQYYNGEERAKGNILERFSAQQFPDLHSELNLSSLELGDSALYFCASSAGTSDQETQYFGPGTRLLVL.

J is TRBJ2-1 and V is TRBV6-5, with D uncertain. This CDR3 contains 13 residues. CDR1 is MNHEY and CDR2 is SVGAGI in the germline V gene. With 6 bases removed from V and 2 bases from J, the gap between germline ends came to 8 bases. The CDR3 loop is CASRGSTYNEQFF. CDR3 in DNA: TGTGCCAGCAGGGGCAGTACCTACAATGAGCAGTTCTTC.

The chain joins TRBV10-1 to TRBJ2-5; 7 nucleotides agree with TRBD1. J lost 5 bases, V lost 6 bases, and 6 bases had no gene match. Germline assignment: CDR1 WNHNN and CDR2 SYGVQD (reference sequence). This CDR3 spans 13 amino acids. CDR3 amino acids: CASREGARETQYF. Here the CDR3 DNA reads TGCGCCAGCAGAGAGGGGGCCAGGGAGACCCAGTACTTC.

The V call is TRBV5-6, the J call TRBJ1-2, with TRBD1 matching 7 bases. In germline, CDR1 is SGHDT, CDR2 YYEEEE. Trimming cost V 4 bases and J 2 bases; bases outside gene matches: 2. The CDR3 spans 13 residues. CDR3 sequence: CASSPGQNYGYTF. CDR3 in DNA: TGTGCCAGCAGCCCGGGACAGAACTATGGCTACACCTTC.

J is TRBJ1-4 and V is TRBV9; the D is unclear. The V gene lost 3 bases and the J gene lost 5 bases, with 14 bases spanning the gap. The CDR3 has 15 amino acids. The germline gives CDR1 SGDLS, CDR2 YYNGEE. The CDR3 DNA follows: TGTGCCAGCAGCGGCCGGAGCGGAAGGAATGAAAAACTGTTTTTT. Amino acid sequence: CASSGRSGRNEKLFF.

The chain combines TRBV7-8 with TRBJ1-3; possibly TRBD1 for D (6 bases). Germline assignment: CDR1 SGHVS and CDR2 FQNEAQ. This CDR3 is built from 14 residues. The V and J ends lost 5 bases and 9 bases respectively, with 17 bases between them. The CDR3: CASSPRGGAATIYF. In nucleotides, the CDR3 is TGTGCCAGCAGCCCGCGGGGGGGGGCTGCCACCATATATTTT.